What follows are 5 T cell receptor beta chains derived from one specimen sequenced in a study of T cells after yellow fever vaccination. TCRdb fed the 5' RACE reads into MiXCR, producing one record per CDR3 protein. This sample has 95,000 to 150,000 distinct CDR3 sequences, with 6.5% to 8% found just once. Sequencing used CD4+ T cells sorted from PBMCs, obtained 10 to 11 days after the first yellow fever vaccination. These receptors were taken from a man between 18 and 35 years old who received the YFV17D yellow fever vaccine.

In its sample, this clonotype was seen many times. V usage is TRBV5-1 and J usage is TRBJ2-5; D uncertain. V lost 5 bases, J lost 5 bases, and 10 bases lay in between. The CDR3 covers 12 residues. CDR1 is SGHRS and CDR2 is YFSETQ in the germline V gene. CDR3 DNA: TGCGCCAGCAGGGTAGGGTTGGAGACCCAGTACTTC. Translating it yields CASRVGLETQYF.

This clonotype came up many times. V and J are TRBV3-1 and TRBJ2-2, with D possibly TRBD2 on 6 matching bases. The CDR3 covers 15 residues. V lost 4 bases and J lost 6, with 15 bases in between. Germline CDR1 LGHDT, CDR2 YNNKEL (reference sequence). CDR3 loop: CASSPWGGDAGELFF. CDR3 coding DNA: TGTGCCAGCAGCCCCTGGGGCGGGGACGCCGGGGAGCTGTTTTTT.

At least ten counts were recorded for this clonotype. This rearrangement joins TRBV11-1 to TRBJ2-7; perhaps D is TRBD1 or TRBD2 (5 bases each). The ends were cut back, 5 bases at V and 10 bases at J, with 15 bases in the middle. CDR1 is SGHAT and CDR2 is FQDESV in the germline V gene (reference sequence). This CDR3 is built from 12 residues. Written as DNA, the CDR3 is TGTGCCAGCAGCCGAACAGGAGGTCCCCAGTACGTC. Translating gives CASSRTGGPQYV.

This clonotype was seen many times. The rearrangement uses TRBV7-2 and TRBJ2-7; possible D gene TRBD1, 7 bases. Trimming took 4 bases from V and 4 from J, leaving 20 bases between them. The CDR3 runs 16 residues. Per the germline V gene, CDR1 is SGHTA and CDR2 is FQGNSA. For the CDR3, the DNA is TGTGCCAGCAGCTCTTCCGGGGGACAGAGCCCATACGAGCAGTACTTC. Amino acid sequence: CASSSSGGQSPYEQYF.

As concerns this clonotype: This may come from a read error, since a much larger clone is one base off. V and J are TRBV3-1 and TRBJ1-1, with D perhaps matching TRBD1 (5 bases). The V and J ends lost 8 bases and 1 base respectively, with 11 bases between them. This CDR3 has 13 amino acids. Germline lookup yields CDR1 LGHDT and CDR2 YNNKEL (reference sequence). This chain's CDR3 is CASAPDRNTEAFF. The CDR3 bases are TGTGCCAGCGCCCCAGACAGGAACACTGAAGCTTTCTTT.